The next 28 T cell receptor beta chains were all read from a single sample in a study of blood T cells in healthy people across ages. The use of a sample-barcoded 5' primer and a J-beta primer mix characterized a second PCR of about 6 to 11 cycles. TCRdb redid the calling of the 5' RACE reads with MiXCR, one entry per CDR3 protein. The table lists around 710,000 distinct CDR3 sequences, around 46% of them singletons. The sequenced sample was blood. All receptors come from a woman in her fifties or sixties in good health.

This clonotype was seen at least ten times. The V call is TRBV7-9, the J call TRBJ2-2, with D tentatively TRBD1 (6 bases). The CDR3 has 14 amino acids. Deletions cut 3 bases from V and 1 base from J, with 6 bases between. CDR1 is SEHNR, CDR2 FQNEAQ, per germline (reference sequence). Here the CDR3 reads CASSLGQNTGELFF. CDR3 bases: TGTGCCAGCAGCTTGGGACAGAACACCGGGGAGCTGTTTTTT.

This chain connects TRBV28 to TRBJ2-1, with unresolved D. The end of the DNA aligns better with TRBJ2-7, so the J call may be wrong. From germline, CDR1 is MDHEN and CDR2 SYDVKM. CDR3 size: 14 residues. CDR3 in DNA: TGTGCCAGCAGATCGGTAAGCTCCTACAATGAGCAGTACTTC. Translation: CASRSVSSYNEQYF.

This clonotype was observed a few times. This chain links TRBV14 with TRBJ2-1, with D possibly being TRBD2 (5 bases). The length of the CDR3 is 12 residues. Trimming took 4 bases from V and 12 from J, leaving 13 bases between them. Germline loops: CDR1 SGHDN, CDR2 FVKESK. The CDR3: CASSPDLAGQFF. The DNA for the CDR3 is TGTGCCAGCAGCCCTGACCTCGCGGGGCAGTTCTTC.

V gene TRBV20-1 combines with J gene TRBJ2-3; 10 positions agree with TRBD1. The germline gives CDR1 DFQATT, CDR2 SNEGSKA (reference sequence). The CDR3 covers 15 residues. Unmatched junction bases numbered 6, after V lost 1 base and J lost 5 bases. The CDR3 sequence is CSARVDRGVVDTQYF. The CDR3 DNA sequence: TGCAGTGCTAGAGTGGACAGGGGGGTTGTAGATACGCAGTATTTT.

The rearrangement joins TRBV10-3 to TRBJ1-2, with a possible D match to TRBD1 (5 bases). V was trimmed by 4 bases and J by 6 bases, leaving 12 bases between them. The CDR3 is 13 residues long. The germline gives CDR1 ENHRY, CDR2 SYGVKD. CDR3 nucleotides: TGTGCCATCAGTGTAGGCAGGGAGAATGGCTACACCTTC. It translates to CAISVGRENGYTF.

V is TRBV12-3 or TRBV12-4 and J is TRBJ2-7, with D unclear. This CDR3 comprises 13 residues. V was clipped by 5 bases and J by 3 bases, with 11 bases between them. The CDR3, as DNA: TGTGCCAGCAGTGTAAGGCAGGTCTACGAGCAGTACTTC. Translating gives CASSVRQVYEQYF.

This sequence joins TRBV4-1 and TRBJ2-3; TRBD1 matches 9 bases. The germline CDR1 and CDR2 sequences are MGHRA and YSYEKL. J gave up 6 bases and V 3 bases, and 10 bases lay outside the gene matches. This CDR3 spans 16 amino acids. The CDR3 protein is CASSQPGTGTEDTQYF. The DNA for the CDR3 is TGCGCCAGCAGCCAGCCCGGGACAGGGACCGAGGATACGCAGTATTTT.

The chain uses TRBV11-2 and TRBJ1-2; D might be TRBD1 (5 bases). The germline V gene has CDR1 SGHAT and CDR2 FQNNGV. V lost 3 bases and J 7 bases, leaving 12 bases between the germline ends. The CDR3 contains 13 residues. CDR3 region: CASSLAGTGGYTF. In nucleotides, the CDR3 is TGTGCCAGCAGCTTGGCAGGGACGGGTGGCTACACCTTC.

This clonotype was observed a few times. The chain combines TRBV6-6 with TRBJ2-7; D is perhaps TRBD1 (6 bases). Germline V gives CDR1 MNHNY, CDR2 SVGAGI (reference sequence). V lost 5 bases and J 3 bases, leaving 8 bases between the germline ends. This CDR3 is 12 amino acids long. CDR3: CASSTGRYEQYF. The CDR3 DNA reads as TGTGCCAGCAGTACAGGGCGCTACGAGCAGTACTTC.

CDR3 sequence (DNA): TGTGCCAGCAGCGTCGAAACTTATGGCTACACCTTC. This gives the protein CASSVETYGYTF. The chain joins TRBV12-3 or TRBV12-4 to TRBJ1-2; unclear D gene. V lost 6 bases and J lost 5, with 10 bases in between. This CDR3 has 12 amino acids.

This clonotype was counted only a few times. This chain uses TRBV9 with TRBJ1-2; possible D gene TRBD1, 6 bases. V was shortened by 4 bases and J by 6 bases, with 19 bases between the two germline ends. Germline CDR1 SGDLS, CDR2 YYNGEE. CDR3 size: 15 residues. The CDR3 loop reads CASSPTPTGLHGYTF. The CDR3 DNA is TGTGCCAGCAGCCCAACCCCCACAGGGTTACATGGCTACACCTTC.

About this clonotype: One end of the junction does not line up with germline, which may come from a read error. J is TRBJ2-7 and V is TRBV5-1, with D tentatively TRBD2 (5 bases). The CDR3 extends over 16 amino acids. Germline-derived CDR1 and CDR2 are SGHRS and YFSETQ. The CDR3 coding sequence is TGCGCCAGCAGCTTGGCCCTAGACGGGGAAGTCTACGAGCGGTACTTC. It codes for CASSLALDGEVYERYF.

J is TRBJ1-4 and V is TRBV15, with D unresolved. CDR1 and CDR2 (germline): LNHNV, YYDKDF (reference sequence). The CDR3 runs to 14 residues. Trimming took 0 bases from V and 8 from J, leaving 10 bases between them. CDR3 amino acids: CATSRDSNREKLFF. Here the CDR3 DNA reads TGTGCCACCAGCAGAGATAGTAACAGAGAAAAACTGTTTTTT.

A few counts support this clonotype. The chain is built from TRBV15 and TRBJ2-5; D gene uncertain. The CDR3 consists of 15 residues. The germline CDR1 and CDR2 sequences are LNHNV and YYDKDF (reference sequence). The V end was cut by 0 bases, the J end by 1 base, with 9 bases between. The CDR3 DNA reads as TGTGCCACCAGCAGAGATCGAGCCACCCAAGAGACCCAGTACTTC. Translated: CATSRDRATQETQYF.

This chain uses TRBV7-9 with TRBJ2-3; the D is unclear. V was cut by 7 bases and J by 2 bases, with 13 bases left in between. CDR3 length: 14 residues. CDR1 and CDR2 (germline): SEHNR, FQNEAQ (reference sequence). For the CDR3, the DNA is TGTGCCAGCACCTTGCTTCGAGCCACAGATACGCAGTATTTT. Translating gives CASTLLRATDTQYF.

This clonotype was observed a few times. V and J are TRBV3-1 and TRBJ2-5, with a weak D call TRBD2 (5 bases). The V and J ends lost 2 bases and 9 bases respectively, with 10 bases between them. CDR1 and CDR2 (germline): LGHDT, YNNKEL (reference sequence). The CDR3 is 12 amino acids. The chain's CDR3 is CASSQTARAQYF. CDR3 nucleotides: TGTGCCAGCAGCCAAACGGCGAGGGCCCAGTACTTC.

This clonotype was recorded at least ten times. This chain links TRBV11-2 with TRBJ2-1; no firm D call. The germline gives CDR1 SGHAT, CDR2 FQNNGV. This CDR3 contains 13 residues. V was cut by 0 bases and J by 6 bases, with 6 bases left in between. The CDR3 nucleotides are TGTGCCAGCAGCTTAGAATGGGGCAATGAGCAGTTCTTC. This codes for CASSLEWGNEQFF.

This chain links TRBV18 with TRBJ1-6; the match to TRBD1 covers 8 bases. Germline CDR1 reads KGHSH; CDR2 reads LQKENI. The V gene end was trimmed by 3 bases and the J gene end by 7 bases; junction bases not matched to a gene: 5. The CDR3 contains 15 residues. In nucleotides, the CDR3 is TGTGCCAGCTCACCGGACAGGGAGGTGAATTCACCCCTCCACTTT. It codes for CASSPDREVNSPLHF.

The CDR3 DNA follows: TGTGCCAACACCCCAGGGGTTGGAGATCAGCCCCAGCATTTT. Amino acid sequence: CANTPGVGDQPQHF. The V call is TRBV7-2, the J call TRBJ1-5; maybe TRBD1 (6 bases). The CDR3 covers 14 residues. Germline assignment: CDR1 SGHTA and CDR2 FQGNSA. The V end was cut by 10 bases, the J end by 5 bases, with 18 bases between.

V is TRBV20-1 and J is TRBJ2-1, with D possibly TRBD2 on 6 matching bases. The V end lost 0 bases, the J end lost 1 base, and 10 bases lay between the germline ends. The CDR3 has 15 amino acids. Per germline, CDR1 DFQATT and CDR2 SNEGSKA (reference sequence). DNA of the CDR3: TGCAGTGCTAGAGATGGGGGGTATTCCTACAATGAGCAGTTCTTC. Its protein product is CSARDGGYSYNEQFF.

The CDR3 spells CASSLGVGTGSNEQFF. Here the CDR3 DNA reads TGTGCCAGCAGCTTAGGAGTTGGGACGGGTTCCAATGAGCAGTTCTTC. The chain uses TRBV11-3 and TRBJ2-1; either TRBD1 or TRBD2 may fit D (5 bases each). The V gene's germline CDR1 is SGHNT and CDR2 YENEEA. The CDR3 length is 16 residues. Deletions cut 1 base from V and 6 bases from J, with 16 bases between.

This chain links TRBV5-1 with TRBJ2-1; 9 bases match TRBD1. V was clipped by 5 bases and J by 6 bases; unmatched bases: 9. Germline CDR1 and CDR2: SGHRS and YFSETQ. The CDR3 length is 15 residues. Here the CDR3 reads CASSYRQGDGNEQFF. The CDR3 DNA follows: TGCGCCAGCAGTTACCGACAGGGGGACGGCAATGAGCAGTTCTTC.

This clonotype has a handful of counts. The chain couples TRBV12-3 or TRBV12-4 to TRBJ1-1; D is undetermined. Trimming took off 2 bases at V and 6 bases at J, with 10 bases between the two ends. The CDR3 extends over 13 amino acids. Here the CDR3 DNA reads TGTGCCAGCAGTTTACAATCGGGAGCTGAAGCTTTCTTT. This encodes CASSLQSGAEAFF.

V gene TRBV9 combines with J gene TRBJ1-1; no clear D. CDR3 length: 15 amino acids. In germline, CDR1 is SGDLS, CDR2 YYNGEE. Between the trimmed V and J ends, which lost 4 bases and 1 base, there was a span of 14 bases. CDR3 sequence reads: CASSLRGNQNTEAFF. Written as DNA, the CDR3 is TGTGCCAGCAGCCTAAGAGGGAATCAGAACACTGAAGCTTTCTTT.

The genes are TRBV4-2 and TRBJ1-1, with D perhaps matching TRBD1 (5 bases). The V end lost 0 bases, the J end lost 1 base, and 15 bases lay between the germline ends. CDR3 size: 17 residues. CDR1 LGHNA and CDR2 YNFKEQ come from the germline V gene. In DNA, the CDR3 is TGTGCCAGCAGCCAAGATCGGGGCTCAAAAGGGAACACTGAAGCTTTCTTT. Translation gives CASSQDRGSKGNTEAFF.

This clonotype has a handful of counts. This chain's CDR3 is CAISDGGLQTQYF. The CDR3 region has the DNA TGTGCCATCAGTGATGGGGGGTTGCAGACCCAGTACTTC. The rearrangement uses TRBV10-3 and TRBJ2-7; a weak D match, TRBD2 (6 bases). The J call may be wrong; the DNA end is better matched by TRBJ2-5. Germline V gene data show CDR1 as ENHRY and CDR2 as SYGVKD. CDR3 length: 13 residues.

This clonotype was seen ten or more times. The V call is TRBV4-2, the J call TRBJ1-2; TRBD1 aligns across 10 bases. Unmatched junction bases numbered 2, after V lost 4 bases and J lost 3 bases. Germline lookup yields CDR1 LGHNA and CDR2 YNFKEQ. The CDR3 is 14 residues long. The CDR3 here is CASSRGQGDYGYTF. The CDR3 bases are TGTGCCAGCAGCCGCGGACAGGGGGACTATGGCTACACCTTC.

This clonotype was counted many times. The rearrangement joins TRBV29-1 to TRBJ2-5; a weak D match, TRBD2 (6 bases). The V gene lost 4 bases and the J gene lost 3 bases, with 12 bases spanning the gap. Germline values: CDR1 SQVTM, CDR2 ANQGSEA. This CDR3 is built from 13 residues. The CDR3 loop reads CSVAERGKETQYF. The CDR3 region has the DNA TGCAGCGTTGCAGAACGGGGGAAAGAGACCCAGTACTTC.